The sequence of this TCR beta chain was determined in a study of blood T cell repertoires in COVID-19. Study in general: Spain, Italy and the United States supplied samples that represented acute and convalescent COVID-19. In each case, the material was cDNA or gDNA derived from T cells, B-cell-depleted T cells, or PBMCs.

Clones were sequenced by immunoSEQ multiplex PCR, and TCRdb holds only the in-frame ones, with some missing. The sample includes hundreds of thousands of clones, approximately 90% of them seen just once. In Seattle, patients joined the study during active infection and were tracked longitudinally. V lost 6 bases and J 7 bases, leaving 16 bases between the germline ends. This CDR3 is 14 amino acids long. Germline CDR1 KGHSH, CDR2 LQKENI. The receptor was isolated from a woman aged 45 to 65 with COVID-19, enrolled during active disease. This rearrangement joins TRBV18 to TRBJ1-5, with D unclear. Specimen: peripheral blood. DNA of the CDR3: TGTGCCAGCTCGCCTTCGGGGTTGGGGCAGCCCCAGCATTTT. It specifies CASSPSGLGQPQHF.